This is a list of T cell receptor beta chains from one sample in a study of shared clonotypes between healthy human individuals. The data were produced by immunoSEQ multiplex PCR, yet TCRdb's version contains in-frame clones alone and is incomplete. The repertoire includes around 550,000 clones, about 95% of them detected once, and about 0.11% sits in the top ten. The sequencing sample was made of naive CD8+ T cells sorted from blood. These receptors were collected from a woman between 25 and 40 years old in good health. Each CDR3 is given with its conserved first and last residue. The order of the fields is V gene, J gene, D gene, clone size, CDR3 DNA, CDR3 protein. D genes are given only for firm matches. Clone sizes are given selectively: once, few, many, or a class where the clone is expanded.

>TRBV9|TRBJ2-7|.|.
TGTGCCAGCAGCGTAGTACAGGGTGACGAGCAGTACTTC
CASSVVQGDEQYF
>TRBV4-2|TRBJ1-1|.|.
TGTGCCAGCAGCCAAGATATAGGAGGGGGAGGGTATAACATAATTGACACTGAAGCTTTCTTT
CASSQDIGGGGYNIIDTEAFF
>TRBV15|TRBJ1-5|.|once
TGTGCCACCAGCAGAGATCCAGGGAGTAATGGCAATCAGCCCCAGCATTTT
CATSRDPGSNGNQPQHF
>TRBV4-1|TRBJ1-5|.|.
TGCGCCAGCAGCCAAGAATGGACAAATTATCAGCCCCAGCATTTT
CASSQEWTNYQPQHF
>TRBV2|TRBJ2-2|.|.
TGTGCCAGCAGTGAAGGGTGGCCCACCGGGGAGCTGTTTTTT
CASSEGWPTGELFF
>TRBV5-4|TRBJ2-3|.|.
TGTGCCAGCAGCGGGCTCGACGGCACAGATACGCAGTATTTT
CASSGLDGTDTQYF
>TRBV19|TRBJ2-5|.|.
TGTGCCAGTAGTATGTTGCCGGGGTGGGGAGAGACCCAGTACTTC
CASSMLPGWGETQYF
>TRBV28|TRBJ1-4|TRBD1|.
TGTGCCAGCGCCATTCCGGGACAGGTTAATGAAAAACTGTTTTTT
CASAIPGQVNEKLFF
>TRBV7-9|TRBJ1-2|.|.
TGTGCCAGCAGCCCCGGGCCGGGGGATGGCTACACCTTC
CASSPGPGDGYTF
>TRBV7-3|TRBJ1-1|.|.
TGTGCCAGCAGCTTAAACCCCTCATATGAAGCTTTCTTT
CASSLNPSYEAFF
>TRBV12-1|TRBJ2-7|.|once
TGTGCCAGCGGCCCTAGGGTCCTAAACTACGAGCAGTACTTC
CASGPRVLNYEQYF
>TRBV9|TRBJ2-1|.|.
TGTGCCAGCAGCGTAGGGACGGGATGGCAAAATGAGCAGTTCTTC
CASSVGTGWQNEQFF
>TRBV11-2|TRBJ2-7|.|.
TGTGCCAGCAGGGAGGGACAGCTGGACCCCTACGAGCAGTACTTC
CASREGQLDPYEQYF
>TRBV5-6|TRBJ1-1|.|.
TGTGCCAGCAGCCGAGGGTGGAACACTGAAGCTTTCTTT
CASSRGWNTEAFF
>TRBV28|TRBJ2-3|TRBD2|.
TGTGCCAGCAGTTTCCTTGGCGGGAGTGATGACACAGATACGCAGTATTTT
CASSFLGGSDDTDTQYF
>TRBV27|TRBJ2-3|.|.
TGTGCCAGCAGTTTAGTCGCCGTCCGTGTCGGCACAGATACGCAGTATTTT
CASSLVAVRVGTDTQYF
>TRBV7-8|TRBJ1-4|.|.
TGTGCCAGCAGCAGAGGCCGTGGTTTTAGTAATGAAAAACTGTTTTTT
CASSRGRGFSNEKLFF
>TRBV19|TRBJ1-6|.|.
TGTGCCAGTAGTATTGTAGGCCTCGGTGATTCACCCCTCCACTTT
CASSIVGLGDSPLHF
>TRBV7-9|TRBJ1-1|.|few
TGTGCCAGCAAGCCGTACGACACTGAAGCTTTCTTT
CASKPYDTEAFF
>TRBV28|TRBJ2-5|TRBD1|once
TGTGCCAGCAGTTTACGGGACAGGGGTTATTTCCAGTACTTC
CASSLRDRGYFQYF
>TRBV6-6|TRBJ2-3|TRBD2|.
TGTGCCAGCAGTTACTGGGCTAGCGGCAGCACAGATACGCAGTATTTT
CASSYWASGSTDTQYF
>TRBV9|TRBJ1-1|.|.
TGTGCCAGCAGCGTAGTATTGAACACTGAAGCTTTCTTT
CASSVVLNTEAFF
>TRBV2|TRBJ1-5|TRBD1|.
TGTGCCAGCAGTTTAACCGGGACAGGAAGTGAGGACAATCAGCCCCAGCATTTT
CASSLTGTGSEDNQPQHF
>TRBV7-8|TRBJ2-7|TRBD1|.
TGTGCCAGCAGCCCCGGGACAGGCCCCTACGAGCAGTACTTC
CASSPGTGPYEQYF
>TRBV27|TRBJ2-2|TRBD2|.
TGTGCCAGCAGTCTAACTAGCGGGAGTGTTTTGACCGGGGAGCTGTTTTTT
CASSLTSGSVLTGELFF
>TRBV15|TRBJ2-3|.|once
TGTGCCACCAGCAGAGATTTTGGTAGTATCAGGGGGAGGGGTAGCACAGATACGCAGTATTTT
CATSRDFGSIRGRGSTDTQYF
>TRBV5-8|TRBJ1-1|.|.
TGTGCCAGCAGCTTGCCAGTGAACACTGAAGCTTTCTTT
CASSLPVNTEAFF
>TRBV7-9|TRBJ1-2|TRBD1|.
TGTGCCAGCAGCCCCACGACAGGGACGTATGGCTACACCTTC
CASSPTTGTYGYTF
>TRBV5-6|TRBJ1-1|TRBD1|.
TGTGCCAGCAGCGGAGGACAGGGTTGGAGGAACACTGAAGCTTTCTTT
CASSGGQGWRNTEAFF
>TRBV7-9|TRBJ2-7|TRBD1|.
TGTGCCAGCAGCCAGGGGACAGGGGAACCCTACGAGCAGTACTTC
CASSQGTGEPYEQYF
>TRBV6-5|TRBJ1-1|TRBD1|.
TGTGCCAGCAGTGGCCGGACAGGGGGGAACACTGAAGCTTTCTTT
CASSGRTGGNTEAFF
>TRBV10-3|TRBJ2-1|TRBD2|.
TGTGCCACGGAAACCGGGACTAGCACTTACAATGAGCAGTTCTTC
CATETGTSTYNEQFF
>TRBV9|TRBJ1-1|.|.
TGTGCCAGCAGCGTGGGTTTTGACACTGAAGCTTTCTTT
CASSVGFDTEAFF
>TRBV25-1|TRBJ1-4|.|.
TGTGCCAGCAGTGTCGGATCAGGGTCAACTAATGAAAAACTGTTTTTT
CASSVGSGSTNEKLFF
>TRBV7-8|TRBJ2-2|.|.
TGTGCCAGCAGCAGTCCGTTTGGGACCGGGGCCGTGCTGTTTTTT
CASSSPFGTGAVLFF
>TRBV27|TRBJ2-1|TRBD2|.
TGTGCCAGCAGTGGACCCACTAGCGGGAGGGTTTACAATGAGCAGTTCTTC
CASSGPTSGRVYNEQFF
>TRBV4-1|TRBJ2-7|TRBD2|.
TGCGCCAGCAGCCCGTCGACTAGCGGGATCGACGAGCAGTACTTC
CASSPSTSGIDEQYF
>TRBV21-1|TRBJ1-6|.|.
TGTGCCAGCCTTGACCAGGACCCAGCCGACTGCTCCTATAATTCACCCCTCCACTTT
CASLDQDPADCSYNSPLHF
>TRBV13|TRBJ2-7|.|.
TGTGCCAGCAGCCCCCGGGCTATGAGCTCCTACGAGCAGTACTTC
CASSPRAMSSYEQYF
>TRBV5-4|TRBJ2-5|TRBD1|.
TGTGCCAGCAGCCTCAAAGGACAGGATCAAATCCAAGAGACCCAGTACTTC
CASSLKGQDQIQETQYF
>TRBV15|TRBJ1-2|.|.
TGTGCCACCAGCAGAGATCGGACGAATCTCTATGGCTACACCTTC
CATSRDRTNLYGYTF
>TRBV2|TRBJ2-7|TRBD1|once
TGTGCCAGCAGAAAGGACAGGAGTCCATACGAGCAGTACTTC
CASRKDRSPYEQYF
>TRBV5-4|TRBJ2-5|.|once
TGTGCCAGCAGCTTGGCCGAAGGGGAGACCCAGTACTTC
CASSLAEGETQYF
>TRBV28|TRBJ1-2|TRBD1|.
TGTGCCAGCAGTTTCCAGGGGGAGCTCTATTATGGCTACACCTTC
CASSFQGELYYGYTF
>TRBV9|TRBJ2-1|.|.
TGTGCCAGCAGCGTAGGGTTCATGAATGAGCAGTTCTTC
CASSVGFMNEQFF
>TRBV6-1|TRBJ1-2|TRBD1|.
TGTGCCAGCAGCGCTGACAGGGCAAGGGGCTATGGCTACACCTTC
CASSADRARGYGYTF
>TRBV7-9|TRBJ2-7|.|once
TGTGCCAGCAGCTCGGACGAGCAGTACTTC
CASSSDEQYF
>TRBV27|TRBJ2-7|.|few
TGTGCCAGCAGTTTACTAGGCACTTCCGAGGAGCAGTACTTC
CASSLLGTSEEQYF
>TRBV6-5|TRBJ2-1|.|.
TGTGCCAGCAGCCCACTCGAAAGCTCCTACAATGAGCAGCTCTTC
CASSPLESSYNEQLF
>TRBV4-2|TRBJ2-5|.|.
TGTGCCAGCAGCCAAGAAAGCCAAGAGACCCAGTACTTC
CASSQESQETQYF
>TRBV4-1|TRBJ1-5|.|.
TGCGCCAGCAGCCAAGTAGTGGGGAGCAATCAGCCCCAGCATTTT
CASSQVVGSNQPQHF
>TRBV7-9|TRBJ2-1|.|.
TGTGCCAGTGTGGTTGTTGGTACTAATTACAATGAGCAGTTCTTC
CASVVVGTNYNEQFF
>TRBV27|TRBJ1-2|.|.
TGTGCCAGCAGTTTTATTCCTAGAGGGGCCGGGCCCCTCTATGGCTACACCTTC
CASSFIPRGAGPLYGYTF
>TRBV7-3|TRBJ1-1|.|.
TGTGCCAGCAGCTTAAATGGAGGGGTCCGACATAACACTGAAGCTTTCTTT
CASSLNGGVRHNTEAFF